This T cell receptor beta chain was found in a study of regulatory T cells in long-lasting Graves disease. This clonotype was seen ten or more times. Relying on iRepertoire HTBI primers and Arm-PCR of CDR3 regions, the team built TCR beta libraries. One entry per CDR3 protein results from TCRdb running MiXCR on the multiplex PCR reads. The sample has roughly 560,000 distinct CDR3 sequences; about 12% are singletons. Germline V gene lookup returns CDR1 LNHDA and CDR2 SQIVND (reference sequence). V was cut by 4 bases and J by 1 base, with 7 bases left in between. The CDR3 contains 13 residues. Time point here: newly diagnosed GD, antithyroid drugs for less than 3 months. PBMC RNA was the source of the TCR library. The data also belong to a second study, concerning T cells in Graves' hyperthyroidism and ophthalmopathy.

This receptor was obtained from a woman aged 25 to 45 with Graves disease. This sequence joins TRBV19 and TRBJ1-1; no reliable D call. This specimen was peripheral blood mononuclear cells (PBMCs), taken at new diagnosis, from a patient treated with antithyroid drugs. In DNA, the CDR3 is TGTGCCAGTAGTAAGGAGGGGAACACTGAAGCTTTCTTT. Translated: CASSKEGNTEAFF.